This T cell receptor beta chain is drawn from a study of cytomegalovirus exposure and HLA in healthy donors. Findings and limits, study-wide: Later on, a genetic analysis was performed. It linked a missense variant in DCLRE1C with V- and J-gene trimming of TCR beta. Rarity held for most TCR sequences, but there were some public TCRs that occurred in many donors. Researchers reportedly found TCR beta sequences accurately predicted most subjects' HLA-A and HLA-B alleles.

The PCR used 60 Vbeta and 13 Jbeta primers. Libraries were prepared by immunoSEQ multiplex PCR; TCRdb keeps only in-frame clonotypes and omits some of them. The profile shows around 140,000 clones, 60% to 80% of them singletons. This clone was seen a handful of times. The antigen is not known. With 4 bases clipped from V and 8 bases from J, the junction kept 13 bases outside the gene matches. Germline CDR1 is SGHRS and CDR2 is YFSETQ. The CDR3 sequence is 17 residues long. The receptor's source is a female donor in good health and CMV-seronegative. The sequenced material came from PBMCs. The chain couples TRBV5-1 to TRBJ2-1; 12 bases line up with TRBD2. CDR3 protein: CASSETPTSGSLDEQFF. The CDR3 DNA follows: TGCGCCAGCAGCGAAACCCCGACTAGCGGGAGCTTGGATGAGCAGTTCTTC.